These 3 T cell receptor beta chains share one sample of origin, sequenced in a study of T cell changes during pregnancy in multiple sclerosis (dated by TCRdb to about 2019). The library relied on the immunoSEQ multiplex PCR assay. Drawn from immuneACCESS, this table holds only the in-frame rearrangements with V and J called that TCRdb kept. Clones are partly lost; checked studies trace under half to an unresolved V gene and leave the rest unexplained. In all, the sample holds over 90,000 clones, and 90% of those were seen once. 0.7% to 0.9% of the sample goes to the ten largest clones. The sequencing here drew on peripheral blood, taken in the second trimester of pregnancy. The receptors were gathered from a female donor in good health, enrolled as a control in a pregnancy study.

V usage is TRBV28 and J usage is TRBJ1-2, with 9 bases identical to TRBD1. This CDR3 spans 17 amino acids. The V gene end was trimmed by 1 base and the J gene end by 4 bases; junction bases not matched to a gene: 10. Germline V gene data show CDR1 as MDHEN and CDR2 as SYDVKM. CDR3 coding DNA: TGTGCCAGCAGTTTATCGCTGGGCGACAGGGGGATCTATGGCTACACCTTC. Translating it yields CASSLSLGDRGIYGYTF.

The genes are TRBV6-1 and TRBJ2-5; a weak D match, TRBD1 (6 bases). Trimming shortened V by 4 bases and J by 2 bases, and 11 bases separated the two germline ends. Per germline, CDR1 MNHNS and CDR2 SASEGT. The CDR3 is 14 amino acids. DNA for the CDR3: TGTGCCAGCAGTGCCCTTGGACAGCAAGAGACCCAGTACTTC. Its translation is CASSALGQQETQYF.

This sequence joins TRBV2 and TRBJ1-6; 7 bases align to TRBD1. CDR3 length: 16 amino acids. Germline V lookup: CDR1 SNHLY, CDR2 FYNNEI. The trim removed 6 bases at V and 10 bases at J, leaving 15 bases unmatched. The CDR3 DNA follows: TGTGCCAGCAGGGGGTTCCCGACAGGGAACCGATCACCCCTCCACTTT. It is translated as CASRGFPTGNRSPLHF. Variable domain in full (rest from reference TRBV2 and TRBJ1-6): EPEVTQTPSHQVTQMGQEVILRCVPISNHLYFYWYRQILGQKVEFLVSFYNNEISEKSEIFDDQFSVERPDGSNFTLKIRSTKLEDSAMYFCASRGFPTGNRSPLHFGNGTRLTVT.